These 27 T cell receptor beta chains were sequenced from one sample in a study of CD8+ T cells in alopecia areata. The authors extracted RNA and reverse transcribed it into cDNA as the sequencing template. Profiled with immunoSEQ multiplex PCR; TCRdb holds only in-frame clones, not every one. The sample records about 120,000 clones, about 61% being singletons. Sequencing used CD4+ T cells sorted from blood. These receptors were collected from a human donor in good health.

This clone has just one count. This chain connects TRBV10-2 to TRBJ1-2; the match to TRBD1 covers 7 bases. V lost 0 bases, J lost 3 bases, and 1 base stayed unmatched. The CDR3 covers 14 residues. Germline CDR1 and CDR2: WSHSY and SAAADI. The CDR3: CASSESGQYYGYTF. As DNA, the CDR3 is TGCGCCAGCAGTGAGTCGGGACAGTACTATGGCTACACCTTC.

This chain uses TRBV5-6 with TRBJ1-1, with unresolved D. The germline V and J ends were trimmed by 0 bases and 7 bases, with 10 bases remaining between them. This CDR3 is built from 13 residues. Germline lookup yields CDR1 SGHDT and CDR2 YYEEEE. CDR3 DNA: TGTGCCAGCAGCTTGGAACGGGGAATTGAAGCTTTCTTT. Its translation is CASSLERGIEAFF.

The chain is built from TRBV27 and TRBJ2-7; D perhaps matches TRBD2 (5 bases). Trimming left V 6 bases short and J 2 bases short, with 8 bases between. The CDR3 consists of 12 residues. Germline V CDR1 and CDR2: MNHEY, SMNVEV (reference sequence). The CDR3 is CASRTTAYEQYF. The CDR3 DNA reads as TGTGCCAGCAGGACTACCGCCTACGAGCAGTACTTC.

The chain links TRBV29-1 to TRBJ2-7; 11 nucleotides line up with TRBD1. CDR1 SQVTM and CDR2 ANQGSEA come from the germline V gene. V lost 6 bases to trimming and J lost 1 base; unmatched junction nucleotides: 5. The CDR3 contains 14 residues. CDR3 DNA sequence: TGCAGCGTCGCGGACAGGGGGCCTTCCTACGAGCAGTACTTC. Translating gives CSVADRGPSYEQYF.

V and J are TRBV6-5 and TRBJ1-1; the D is unclear. Trimming took off 6 bases at V and 0 bases at J, with 8 bases between the two ends. From germline, CDR1 is MNHEY and CDR2 SVGAGI. The CDR3 consists of 13 residues. The DNA of the CDR3 is TGTGCCAGCAGGAGAGCTCTGAACACTGAAGCTTTCTTT. Its protein is CASRRALNTEAFF.

The rearrangement joins TRBV27 to TRBJ1-4, with unresolved D. Between the trimmed V and J ends, which lost 8 bases and 0 bases, there was a span of 10 bases. Germline CDR1 reads MNHEY; CDR2 reads SMNVEV (reference sequence). This CDR3 comprises 14 residues. The CDR3 is CASGYGTTNEKLFF. The DNA of the CDR3 is TGTGCCAGCGGATACGGGACAACTAATGAAAAACTGTTTTTT.

This clone was counted between two and nine times. The V gene is TRBV5-1, the J gene TRBJ2-7; possible D gene TRBD2, 7 bases. This CDR3 contains 15 residues. The V and J ends lost 3 bases and 6 bases respectively, with 19 bases between them. The germline V gene encodes CDR1 SGHRS and CDR2 YFSETQ. CDR3 DNA sequence: TGCGCCAGCAGCTCCCTGGGGGGGGCTGTCGGCGAGCAGTACTTC. This translates into CASSSLGGAVGEQYF. Filled out from reference TRBV5-1 and TRBJ2-7, the complete variable domain reads KAGVTQTPRYLIKTRGQQVTLSCSPISGHRSVSWYQQTPGQGLQFLFEYFSETQRNKGNFPGRFSGRQFSNSRSEMNVSTLELGDSALYLCASSSLGGAVGEQYFGPGTRLTVT.

The chain joins TRBV14 to TRBJ2-7; D perhaps matches TRBD1 (6 bases). The V end was cut by 3 bases, the J end by 3 bases, with 15 bases between. The CDR3 spans 15 residues. Germline V gene data show CDR1 as SGHDN and CDR2 as FVKESK. CDR3 amino acids: CASSHLRDIFYEQYF. The CDR3 bases are TGTGCCAGCAGCCACCTACGGGACATATTCTACGAGCAGTACTTC.

The table lists this clone with a count of one. Here the CDR3 reads CASSGLNYGYTF. CDR3 coding DNA: TGTGCCAGCAGTGGTCTCAACTATGGCTACACCTTC. The chain has TRBV2 and TRBJ1-2, with D unresolved. The CDR3 has 12 residues. V lost 4 bases to trimming and J lost 2 bases, with 5 bases between them. CDR1 SNHLY and CDR2 FYNNEI come from the germline V gene.

The V and J genes are TRBV2 and TRBJ1-2; D ambiguous. Trimming cost V 6 bases and J 4 bases, with 12 bases left between them. CDR1 and CDR2 (germline): SNHLY, FYNNEI. This CDR3 comprises 13 residues. The DNA for the CDR3 is TGTGCCAGCAGCCCATATCGGGGCTATGGCTACACCTTC. This encodes CASSPYRGYGYTF. The entire variable domain, with the rest obtained from reference TRBV2 and TRBJ1-2, is as follows: EPEVTQTPSHQVTQMGQEVILRCVPISNHLYFYWYRQILGQKVEFLVSFYNNEISEKSEIFDDQFSVERPDGSNFTLKIRSTKLEDSAMYFCASSPYRGYGYTFGSGTRLTVV.

Only one count was recorded for this clone. The chain carries TRBV29-1 and TRBJ1-2, with D possibly matching TRBD1 (5 bases). Germline values: CDR1 SQVTM, CDR2 ANQGSEA. Trimming left V 4 bases short and J 2 bases short, with 5 bases between. The CDR3 spans 11 residues. The CDR3 coding sequence is TGCAGCGTTGGGGGGAACTATGGCTACACCTTC. Protein sequence: CSVGGNYGYTF.

This sequence joins TRBV2 and TRBJ2-1; possibly TRBD1 for D (6 bases). This CDR3 is built from 14 residues. Per germline, CDR1 SNHLY and CDR2 FYNNEI. V was clipped by 3 bases and J by 5 bases, with 11 bases between them. The CDR3 nucleotides read TGTGCCAGCAGTGACAGGACAGATCACAATGAGCAGTTCTTC. Its translation: CASSDRTDHNEQFF.

The chain has TRBV30 and TRBJ2-7, with 9 bases fitting TRBD1. The CDR3 sequence is 15 residues long. Per the germline V gene, CDR1 is GTSNPN and CDR2 is SVGIG (reference sequence). With 0 bases clipped from V and 6 bases from J, the junction kept 9 bases outside the gene matches. CDR3 sequence: CAWSVRGTGSTEQYF. The CDR3 DNA is TGTGCCTGGAGTGTACGTGGGACAGGGTCTACCGAGCAGTACTTC.

To note about this clone: One end of the junction does not line up with germline, which may come from a read error. At the DNA level, this CDR3 is encoded by other sequences in the same sample as well. V and J are TRBV9 and TRBJ2-1, with 7 bases that match TRBD2. Germline CDR1 and CDR2: SGDLS and YYNGEE. The length of the CDR3 is 15 residues. This CDR3 reads CASSARGGDYNEQFF. The CDR3 nucleotides read TGTGCCAGCAGCGCCCGCGGGGGAGACTACAATGAACAGTTCTTC.

In DNA, the CDR3 is TGTGCCAGCAGTGAAGTGAAGGGGTACTATGAAGGCTACACCTTC. Translation gives CASSEVKGYYEGYTF. The chain has TRBV2 and TRBJ1-2; tentatively, D is TRBD1 (5 bases). V gave up 1 base and J gave up 8 bases, with 17 bases separating them. This CDR3 spans 15 amino acids. In germline, CDR1 is SNHLY, CDR2 FYNNEI.

The rearrangement uses TRBV25-1 and TRBJ1-4; D not certain. Germline CDR1 and CDR2: MGHDK and SYGVNS. V was trimmed by 1 base and J by 3 bases, leaving 9 bases between them. This CDR3 has 15 residues. The CDR3 spells CASSESYRPNEKLFF. DNA of the CDR3: TGTGCCAGCAGTGAATCGTACAGACCTAATGAAAAACTGTTTTTT.

The CDR3 DNA sequence: TGTGCCAGCAGTTATGTTGGAGGCGGCTACGAGCAGTACTTC. Translating it yields CASSYVGGGYEQYF. The chain uses TRBV6-5 and TRBJ2-7; D is perhaps TRBD2 (5 bases). The CDR3 sequence is 14 residues long. V lost 3 bases, J lost 3 bases, and 12 bases lay in between. CDR1 and CDR2 (germline): MNHEY, SVGAGI.

The rearrangement uses TRBV29-1 and TRBJ2-1; 8 bases are shared with TRBD2. Germline V gene lookup returns CDR1 SQVTM and CDR2 ANQGSEA. V was pared by 6 bases and J by 8 bases, with 12 bases of the junction left unmatched. The CDR3 has 14 amino acids. CDR3 amino acids: CSVPDSGLGDEQFF. The CDR3 region has the DNA TGCAGCGTGCCCGACTCGGGACTAGGCGATGAGCAGTTCTTC.

This clone was detected only a few times. The chain's CDR3 is CASSFGSSYEQYF. In DNA, the CDR3 is TGTGCCAGCAGCTTCGGGAGCTCCTACGAGCAGTACTTC. The rearrangement joins TRBV7-9 to TRBJ2-7; a possible D gene is TRBD2 (6 bases). V lost 3 bases, J lost 0 bases, and 6 bases lay in between. CDR3 length: 13 amino acids. The germline CDR1 and CDR2 sequences are SEHNR and FQNEAQ (reference sequence).

This chain uses TRBV29-1 with TRBJ2-2; perhaps TRBD1 as D (6 bases). Trimming removed 7 bases at V and 0 bases at J, with 12 bases between. The CDR3 is 14 amino acids. Germline V gene data show CDR1 as SQVTM and CDR2 as ANQGSEA. In DNA, the CDR3 is TGCAGCGCCCGGGGACACTCGAACACCGGGGAGCTGTTTTTT. Its protein product is CSARGHSNTGELFF.

The J gene is TRBJ1-2, the V gene TRBV7-9; D gene ambiguous. V shed 3 bases and J shed 8 bases, with 10 bases lying between them. The CDR3 covers 12 residues. Germline-derived CDR1 and CDR2 are SEHNR and FQNEAQ (reference sequence). DNA of the CDR3: TGTGCCAGCAGCTTCGGACGGAAAGGCTACACCTTC. Translated, it gives CASSFGRKGYTF.

This clone was counted between two and nine times. The chain couples TRBV9 to TRBJ2-5; 10 nucleotides agree with TRBD1. The CDR3 extends over 19 amino acids. J lost 2 bases, V lost 0 bases, and 13 bases had no gene match. Germline CDR1 and CDR2: SGDLS and YYNGEE. Here the CDR3 DNA reads TGTGCCAGCAGCGTAGCTACGGGACAGGGGATTCTTGTACAAGAGACCCAGTACTTC. Translation gives CASSVATGQGILVQETQYF.

This clone has a handful of counts. The CDR3 coding sequence is TGCGCCAGCAGCCAAGATAGATTTCGGGATACGCAGTATTTT. Amino acid sequence: CASSQDRFRDTQYF. The chain links TRBV4-1 to TRBJ2-3; D is ambiguous. V gave up 0 bases and J gave up 6 bases, with 10 bases separating them. CDR3 length equals 14 residues. Per the germline V gene, CDR1 is MGHRA and CDR2 is YSYEKL.

J is TRBJ1-4 and V is TRBV29-1, with TRBD1 matching over 9 bases. This CDR3 comprises 15 residues. Trimming at V came to 2 bases and at J to 7 bases, leaving 8 bases not matched to a gene. Germline CDR1 reads SQVTM; CDR2 reads ANQGSEA. The CDR3 DNA follows: TGCAGCGTTGAAAGGTTCAAGGACAGGGGTGAAAAACTGTTTTTT. Encoded protein: CSVERFKDRGEKLFF.

The chain recombines TRBV6-5 with TRBJ2-1, with D tentatively TRBD2 (6 bases). Germline V gives CDR1 MNHEY, CDR2 SVGAGI. The V and J ends lost 0 bases and 1 base respectively, with 10 bases between them. CDR3 size: 16 residues. CDR3 in amino acids: CASSYSRDLSYNEQFF. CDR3 DNA: TGTGCCAGCAGTTACTCAAGGGACTTGTCCTACAATGAGCAGTTCTTC.

The count of this clone is one. V and J are TRBV29-1 and TRBJ1-2; D ambiguous. The CDR3 runs 13 residues. The germline gives CDR1 SQVTM, CDR2 ANQGSEA. V lost 6 bases, J lost 4 bases, and 15 bases lay in between. Here the CDR3 reads CSVDDGGGYGYTF. For the CDR3, the DNA is TGCAGCGTCGACGACGGAGGTGGCTATGGCTACACCTTC.

The chain joins TRBV5-4 to TRBJ1-2, with TRBD1 as a possible D gene (5 bases). The V end lost 4 bases, the J end lost 4 bases, and 11 bases lay between the germline ends. The CDR3 consists of 13 residues. Germline V gene sequence: CDR1 SGHNT, CDR2 YYREEE (reference sequence). The CDR3 protein is CASSKDGAYGYTF. The CDR3 DNA is TGTGCCAGCAGCAAGGACGGGGCCTATGGCTACACCTTC. Filled out from reference TRBV5-4 and TRBJ1-2, the complete variable domain reads ETGVTQSPTHLIKTRGQQVTLRCSSQSGHNTVSWYQQALGQGPQFIFQYYREEENGRGNFPPRFSGLQFPNYSSELNVNALELDDSALYLCASSKDGAYGYTFGSGTRLTVV.